This record concerns one T cell receptor beta chain sequence. No antigen is known for it. Profiling relied on immunoSEQ multiplex PCR, and the TCRdb table lists in-frame clones only, not all of them. The table lists 90,000 to 120,000 clones, roughly 90% of them singletons, with 6% to 7% in the top ten. These data are taken from a study of T cell responses to AZD1222 COVID-19 vaccine. Findings and limits, study-wide: Vaccine-associated CD4 TCRs ranged over spike, dominating at 160-218 and 743-854. Regions left unmutated in variants are reportedly the target of nearly half of spike-specific TCRs.

The length of the CDR3 is 14 residues. CDR1 and CDR2 (germline): GTSNPN, SVGIG (reference sequence). The V end lost 0 bases, the J end lost 9 bases, and 17 bases lay between the germline ends. The sequencing used peripheral blood, collected on day 0 of AZD1222 vaccination. This rearrangement joins TRBV30 to TRBJ2-5; D not certain. The TCR was taken from an adult in good health. The CDR3 loop reads CAWSVLGQETAQYF. The CDR3 region has the DNA TGTGCCTGGAGTGTATTGGGTCAAGAGACGGCCCAGTACTTC.